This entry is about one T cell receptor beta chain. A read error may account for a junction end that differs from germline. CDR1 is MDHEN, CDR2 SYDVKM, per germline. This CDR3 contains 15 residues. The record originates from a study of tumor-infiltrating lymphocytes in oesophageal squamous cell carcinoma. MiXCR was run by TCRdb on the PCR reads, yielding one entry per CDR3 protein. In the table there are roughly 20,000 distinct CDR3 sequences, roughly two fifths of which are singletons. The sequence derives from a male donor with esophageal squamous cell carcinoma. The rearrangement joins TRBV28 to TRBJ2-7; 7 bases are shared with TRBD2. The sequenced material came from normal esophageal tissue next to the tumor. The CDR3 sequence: CGSTLYLGGNYEQYF. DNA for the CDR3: TGTGGCAGCACCCTATATTTGGGGGGGAACTACGAGCAGTACTTC. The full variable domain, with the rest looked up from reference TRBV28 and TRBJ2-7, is DVKVTQSSRYLVKRTGEKVFLECVQDMDHENMFWYRQDPGLGLRLIYFSYDVKMKEKGDIPEGYSVSREKKERFSLILESASTNQTSMYLCGSTLYLGGNYEQYFGPGTRLTVT.